Sequencing of this TCR beta chain was carried out in a study of blood T cell repertoires in COVID-19. For the study at large: Researchers got acute and convalescent COVID-19 samples from the United States, Italy and Spain.

Per the original data handling: The assay estimated nucleated cells by amplifying reference gene primers. The repertoire was sequenced with immunoSEQ multiplex PCR; TCRdb's copy has only in-frame clones and lacks some. V, J and clone size derive from that table, while D and trimming were established from the DNA sequence. The top ten clones hold roughly 3.7% of a sample with hundreds of thousands of clones, roughly 85% of them seen once. This CDR3 comprises 14 residues. V lost 4 bases and J lost 6, with 10 bases in between. CDR1 is KGHSH, CDR2 LQKENI, per germline. This clone has just a few counts. The gene calls are TRBV18 and TRBJ1-6, with no clear D. The receptor's source is a woman between 18 and 29 years old with acute or convalescent COVID-19. Specimen: peripheral blood. CDR3 sequence: CASSLPGSNSPLHF. CDR3 bases: TGTGCCAGCTCACTCCCGGGAAGTAATTCACCCCTCCACTTT.